The clone carrying this T cell receptor (beta chain) was found a few times. As yet, its antigen is unknown. The template was genomic DNA from peripheral blood, not RNA. This record belongs to a study of T cell repertoires in aging, cancer and after chemotherapy. Study context: Donor ages fell into six groups from 30 or younger up to 70 or older.

This CDR3 has 13 residues. The germline gives CDR1 MNHEY, CDR2 SMNVEV (reference sequence). The ends lost 3 bases at V and 7 bases at J; junction bases unmatched: 5. Rearranged V-D-J TRB sequences were amplified with a mixed TRB-A/B primer pool. TCRdb redid the calling of the multiplex PCR reads with MiXCR, one entry per CDR3 protein. Here the sample spans more than 10,000 distinct CDR3 sequences, about 25% being singletons. Findings and caveats of the study: In cancer patients, declining TCR diversity with age involved lost richness and lost evenness.

The sequence was obtained from a human donor in good health. The chain employs TRBV27 and TRBJ2-7, with 8 nucleotides matching TRBD1. What was sequenced was blood. The DNA for the CDR3 is TGTGCCAGCAGTTTGCAGGGGGCGGGGGAGCAGTACTTC. Amino acids: CASSLQGAGEQYF.